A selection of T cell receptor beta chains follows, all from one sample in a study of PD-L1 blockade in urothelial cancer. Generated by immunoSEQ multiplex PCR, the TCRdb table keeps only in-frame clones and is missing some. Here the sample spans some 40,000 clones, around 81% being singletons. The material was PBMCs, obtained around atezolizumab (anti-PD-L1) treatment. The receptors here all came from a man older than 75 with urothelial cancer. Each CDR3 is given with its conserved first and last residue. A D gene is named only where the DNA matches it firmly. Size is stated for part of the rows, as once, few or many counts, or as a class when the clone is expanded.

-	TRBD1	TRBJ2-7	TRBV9	CASSATTTGAEQYF	TGTGCCAGCAGCGCTACAACTACAGGGGCAGAGCAGTACTTC
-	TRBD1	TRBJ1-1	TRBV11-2	CASSLVPGQLNTEAFF	TGTGCCAGCAGCTTAGTACCGGGACAGCTGAACACTGAAGCTTTCTTT
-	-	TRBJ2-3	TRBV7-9	CASSLEGQGSADTQYF	TGTGCCAGCAGCTTAGAGGGTCAGGGGAGCGCAGATACGCAGTATTTT
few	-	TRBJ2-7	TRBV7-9	CASSQGHLEEYF	TGTGCCAGCAGCCAGGGACATCTAGAGGAGTACTTC
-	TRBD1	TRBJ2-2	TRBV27	CASSLKVGQGSQRELFF	TGTGCCAGCAGTTTAAAAGTGGGACAGGGGTCCCAAAGGGAGCTGTTTTTT
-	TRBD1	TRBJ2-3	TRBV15	CASNEGQGSTDTQYF	TGTGCCAGCAACGAGGGACAGGGTAGCACAGATACGCAGTATTTT
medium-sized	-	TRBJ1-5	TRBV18	CASSQGGGAQPQHF	TGTGCCAGCTCACAGGGGGGAGGGGCCCAGCCCCAGCATTTT
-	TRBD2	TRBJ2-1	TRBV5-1	CASSLGISGGHNEQFF	TGCGCCAGCAGCTTGGGAATTAGCGGGGGGCACAATGAGCAGTTCTTC
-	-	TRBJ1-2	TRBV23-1	CASSPGRRRRTNYGYTF	TGCGCCAGCAGTCCTGGACGGAGGAGAAGGACTAACTATGGCTACACCTTC
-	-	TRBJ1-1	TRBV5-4	CASSLEAGDLNTEAFF	TGTGCCAGCAGCTTGGAAGCAGGGGATCTGAACACTGAAGCTTTCTTT
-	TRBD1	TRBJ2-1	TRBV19	CASSLNTGGRLRNEQFF	TGTGCCAGTAGCCTCAATACAGGGGGCAGACTGAGGAATGAGCAGTTCTTC
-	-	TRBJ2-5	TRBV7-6	CASSSQVQETQYF	TGTGCCAGCAGCTCACAGGTCCAAGAGACCCAGTACTTC
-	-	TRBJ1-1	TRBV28	CASSSSNTEAFF	TGTGCCAGCAGTTCCTCGAACACTGAAGCTTTCTTT
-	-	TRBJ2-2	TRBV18	CASSQGQNTGELFF	TGTGCCAGCTCACAGGGACAGAACACCGGGGAGCTGTTTTTT
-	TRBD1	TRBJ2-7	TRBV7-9	CASSPLPFTGTVSYEQYF	TGTGCCAGCAGCCCCCTCCCCTTCACCGGGACAGTCTCCTACGAGCAGTACTTC